This entry lists 16 T cell receptor beta chains sequenced from one sample in a study of cytomegalovirus exposure and HLA in healthy donors. Use of 60 Vbeta and 13 Jbeta primers characterized the PCR. TCRdb's table, derived via immunoSEQ multiplex PCR, lists solely in-frame clones and lacks some. The sample consists of approximately 150,000 clones, more than 75% of them appearing once. The sample taken for sequencing was PBMCs. All receptors come from a human donor in good health.

The chain is built from TRBV28 and TRBJ2-7, with 7 bases that match TRBD2. The CDR3 contains 13 residues. The germline gives CDR1 MDHEN, CDR2 SYDVKM. V lost 7 bases and J lost 2; bases outside the gene matches: 5. Here the CDR3 DNA reads TGTGCCAGCAATGGCGGGAGCACCTACGAGCAGTACTTC. Translation gives CASNGGSTYEQYF. Together with reference TRBV28 and TRBJ2-7, the CDR3 gives the full variable domain: DVKVTQSSRYLVKRTGEKVFLECVQDMDHENMFWYRQDPGLGLRLIYFSYDVKMKEKGDIPEGYSVSREKKERFSLILESASTNQTSMYLCASNGGSTYEQYFGPGTRLTVT.

The rearrangement joins TRBV5-1 to TRBJ2-3; 14 bases are shared with TRBD2. The CDR3 length is 18 residues. Germline CDR1 SGHRS, CDR2 YFSETQ. J was trimmed by 2 bases and V by 4 bases; bases with no gene match: 9. Here the CDR3 reads CASSAVTSGGAYTDTQYF. Written as DNA, the CDR3 is TGCGCCAGCAGCGCCGTGACTAGCGGGGGGGCCTACACAGATACGCAGTATTTT.

A few counts support this clone. The J gene is TRBJ1-4, the V gene TRBV28, with 7 bases matching TRBD1. Unmatched junction bases numbered 4, after V lost 6 bases and J lost 3 bases. CDR3 length: 14 residues. Germline CDR1 MDHEN, CDR2 SYDVKM. CDR3 coding DNA: TGTGCCAGCAGGCCCGGGACAGCTAATGAAAAACTGTTTTTT. It encodes CASRPGTANEKLFF.

The gene calls are TRBV5-6 and TRBJ1-5, with D possibly TRBD1 on 5 matching bases. The V end was cut by 4 bases, the J end by 4 bases, with 24 bases between. The CDR3 is 18 amino acids. Germline V gene lookup returns CDR1 SGHDT and CDR2 YYEEEE. The CDR3 sequence is CASSRRGGSLLLNQPQHF. The CDR3 nucleotides are TGTGCCAGCAGCCGGCGGGGGGGGTCCTTACTACTTAATCAGCCCCAGCATTTT.

The V gene is TRBV19, the J gene TRBJ2-1; 10 bases are shared with TRBD1. V shed 5 bases and J 8 bases; nucleotides not matched to a gene: 12. Germline V gene lookup returns CDR1 LNHDA and CDR2 SQIVND (reference sequence). The CDR3 runs to 16 residues. The CDR3 region is CASSWRTSTGGHEQFF. Written as DNA, the CDR3 is TGTGCCAGTAGTTGGCGTACTTCGACAGGGGGCCATGAGCAGTTCTTC.

This chain joins TRBV6-5 and TRBJ2-7; D call uncertain. Trimming took off 4 bases at V and 2 bases at J, with 9 bases between the two ends. Germline V CDR1 and CDR2: MNHEY, SVGAGI. The CDR3 covers 13 residues. The DNA for the CDR3 is TGTGCCAGCAGTTCTCAGCGCGCCTACGAGCAGTACTTC. Translated: CASSSQRAYEQYF.

This chain joins TRBV27 and TRBJ2-7; 8 bases line up with TRBD1. Germline loops: CDR1 MNHEY, CDR2 SMNVEV (reference sequence). The V segment lost 6 bases and the J segment 0 bases; nucleotides outside the gene matches: 7. The CDR3 length is 15 residues. The CDR3 loop reads CASSPTGVSSYEQYF. In DNA form, the CDR3 reads TGTGCCAGCAGCCCGACAGGGGTCAGCTCCTACGAGCAGTACTTC.

The chain employs TRBV29-1 and TRBJ2-4; unclear D gene. The germline gives CDR1 SQVTM, CDR2 ANQGSEA. The CDR3 covers 15 residues. Trimming removed 0 bases from V and 0 bases from J, with 9 bases in between. The CDR3 loop is CSVEDEELAKNIQYF. CDR3 nucleotide sequence: TGCAGCGTTGAAGATGAAGAGTTAGCCAAAAACATTCAGTACTTC.

This chain joins TRBV7-6 and TRBJ1-1, with TRBD1 matching over 7 bases. V lost 0 bases and J lost 4; bases outside the gene matches: 5. Germline V gene sequence: CDR1 SGHVS, CDR2 FNYEAQ. The CDR3 sequence is 15 residues long. The CDR3, as DNA: TGTGCCAGCAGCTTAGCTCAGGGGGGAGGCACTGAAGCTTTCTTT. It yields the protein CASSLAQGGGTEAFF.

The CDR3 protein is CASSPKPGFLYEQYF. The CDR3 region has the DNA TGTGCCAGCAGTCCCAAGCCAGGGTTTCTCTACGAGCAGTACTTC. The chain couples TRBV27 to TRBJ2-7, with D possibly matching TRBD1 (5 bases). With 5 bases removed from V and 3 bases from J, the gap between germline ends came to 17 bases. The CDR3 consists of 15 residues. CDR1 and CDR2 (germline): MNHEY, SMNVEV (reference sequence).

This chain links TRBV5-5 with TRBJ2-7; possible D gene TRBD1, 6 bases. V was clipped by 4 bases and J by 2 bases, with 19 bases between them. There are 16 residues in the CDR3. Germline values: CDR1 SGHKS, CDR2 YYEKEE (reference sequence). CDR3 residues: CASSLSPSGVPYEQYF. CDR3 nucleotides: TGTGCCAGCAGCCTCTCCCCCTCAGGGGTCCCCTACGAGCAGTACTTC.

This clone came up once. The V gene is TRBV30, the J gene TRBJ2-7, with 12 bases fitting TRBD1. The CDR3 runs 14 residues. Looked up from germline, CDR1 is GTSNPN and CDR2 is SVGIG (reference sequence). Trimming cost V 3 bases and J 3 bases; bases outside gene matches: 3. CDR3 coding DNA: TGTGCCTGGAGCGGGGACAGGGGGCTCTACGAGCAGTACTTC. This translates into CAWSGDRGLYEQYF.

This clone was picked up a small number of times. This chain connects TRBV7-6 to TRBJ2-1; 8 nucleotides agree with TRBD2. The germline gives CDR1 SGHVS, CDR2 FNYEAQ. The V and J ends lost 5 bases and 0 bases, in that order; junction bases with no gene match: 6. This CDR3 is 16 amino acids long. The CDR3 loop reads CASSPRTSHSYNEQFF. CDR3 DNA sequence: TGTGCCAGCAGCCCTAGGACTAGCCACTCCTACAATGAGCAGTTCTTC.

In this sample, this clone turned up once. The chain couples TRBV9 to TRBJ2-4; 7 nucleotides match TRBD1. This CDR3 region has 16 residues. Looked up from germline, CDR1 is SGDLS and CDR2 is YYNGEE. The J segment lost 6 bases and the V segment lost 3 bases, leaving 12 bases of the junction unmatched. CDR3 in DNA: TGTGCCAGCAGCGGGCACAGGGGTCCCTTCCCAAACATTCAGTACTTC. It yields the protein CASSGHRGPFPNIQYF.

In nucleotides, the CDR3 is TGTGCCTGCCGACTCACCGCTGGCTACACCTTC. Its protein product is CACRLTAGYTF. The chain is built from TRBV30 and TRBJ1-2; D not resolved. Germline CDR1 GTSNPN, CDR2 SVGIG (reference sequence). The CDR3 is made up of 11 amino acids. V dropped 6 bases and J dropped 7 bases, with 12 bases sitting between them.

The sample holds a few counts of this clone. The genes are TRBV5-1 and TRBJ1-4, with D possibly matching TRBD1 (6 bases). CDR3 length equals 14 residues. V was pared by 4 bases and J by 5 bases, with 12 bases between. CDR1 is SGHRS, CDR2 YFSETQ, per germline. The DNA of the CDR3 is TGCGCCAGCAGCAAGACAGGAAGGAATGAAAAACTGTTTTTT. Translation gives CASSKTGRNEKLFF. Full variable domain (outside the CDR3, taken from reference TRBV5-1 and TRBJ1-4): KAGVTQTPRYLIKTRGQQVTLSCSPISGHRSVSWYQQTPGQGLQFLFEYFSETQRNKGNFPGRFSGRQFSNSRSEMNVSTLELGDSALYLCASSKTGRNEKLFFGSGTQLSVL.